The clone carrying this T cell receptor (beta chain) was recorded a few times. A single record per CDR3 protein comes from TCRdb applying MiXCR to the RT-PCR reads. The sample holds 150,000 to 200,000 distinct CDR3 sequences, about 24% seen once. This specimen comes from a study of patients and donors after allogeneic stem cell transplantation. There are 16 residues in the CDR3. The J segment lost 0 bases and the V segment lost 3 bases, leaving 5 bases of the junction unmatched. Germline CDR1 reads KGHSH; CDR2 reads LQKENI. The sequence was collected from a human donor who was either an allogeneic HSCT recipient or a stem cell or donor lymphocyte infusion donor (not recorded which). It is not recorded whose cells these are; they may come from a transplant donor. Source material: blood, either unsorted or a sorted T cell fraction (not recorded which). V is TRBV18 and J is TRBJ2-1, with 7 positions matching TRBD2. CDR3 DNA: TGTGCCAGCTCACCCCCGGGACTAACCTCCTACAATGAGCAGTTCTTC. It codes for CASSPPGLTSYNEQFF.